The table lists the clone carrying this T cell receptor beta chain with a few counts. The library put unique molecular identifiers onto individual cDNA molecules. TCRdb processed the RACE reads anew with MiXCR; each CDR3 protein has one entry. The table shows more than 250,000 distinct CDR3 sequences, with 7.5% to 8% occurring only once. Trimming cost V 3 bases and J 0 bases, with 6 bases left between them. The germline CDR1 and CDR2 sequences are MDHEN and SYDVKM. This CDR3 has 14 amino acids. This specimen comes from a study of human T cells and chemical hapten exposure. Background on the study: 2% DPC was applied to about 2 cm by about 2 cm of upper inner arm skin for sensitization. There were weekly diphenylcyclopropenone doses to the scalp for patients throughout the roughly 25-week study. Patients having alopecia areata, totalis or universalis were mostly female.

Time point described: pre-sensitization, week 0. Sample treatment: therapeutic diphenylcyclopropenone sensitization with weekly scalp DPC. This TCR was sampled from a young man with alopecia areata. Some clones in this sample may be carry-over from other donors' samples. The sequenced sample was whole blood, obtained in connection with sensitization to the hapten diphenylcyclopropenone (DPC). The V call is TRBV28, the J call TRBJ2-1; D is ambiguous. The CDR3 protein is CASSFGVSYNEQFF. The CDR3 bases are TGTGCCAGCAGTTTTGGGGTCTCCTACAATGAGCAGTTCTTC.